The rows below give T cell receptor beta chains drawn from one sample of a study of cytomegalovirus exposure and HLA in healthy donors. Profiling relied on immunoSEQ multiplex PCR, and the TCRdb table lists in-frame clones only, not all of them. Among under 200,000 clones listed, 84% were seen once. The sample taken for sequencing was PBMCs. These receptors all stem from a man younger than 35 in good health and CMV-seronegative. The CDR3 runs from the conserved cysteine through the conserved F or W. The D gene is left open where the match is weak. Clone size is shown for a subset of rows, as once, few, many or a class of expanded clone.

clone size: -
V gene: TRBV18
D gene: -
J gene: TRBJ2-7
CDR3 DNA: TGTGCCAGCTCACCACTGTATCTGTCCTACGAGCAGTACTTC
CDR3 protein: CASSPLYLSYEQYF

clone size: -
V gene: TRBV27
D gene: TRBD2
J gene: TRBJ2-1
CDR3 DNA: TGTGCCAGCAGCCGCGGGGGGAGTTCCTACAATGAGCAGTTCTTC
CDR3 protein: CASSRGGSSYNEQFF

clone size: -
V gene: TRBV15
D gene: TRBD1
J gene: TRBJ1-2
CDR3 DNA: TGTGCCACCAGCACCCCAACCGGGACAGGGTCTATCGATGGCTACACCTTC
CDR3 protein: CATSTPTGTGSIDGYTF

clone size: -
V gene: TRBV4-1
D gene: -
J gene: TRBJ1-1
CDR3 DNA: TGCGCCAGCAGGGGCCCCATGAACACTGAAGCTTTCTTT
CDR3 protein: CASRGPMNTEAFF

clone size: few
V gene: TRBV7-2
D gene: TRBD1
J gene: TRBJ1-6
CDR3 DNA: TGTGCCAGCAGCTTAGGGGGGGTGGTGACAGGGCTCCCACCCCTCCACTTT
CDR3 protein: CASSLGGVVTGLPPLHF

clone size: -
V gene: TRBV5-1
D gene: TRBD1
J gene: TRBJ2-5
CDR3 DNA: TGCGCCAGCAGCTTGAGGACAGGGGAGACCCAGTACTTC
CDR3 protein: CASSLRTGETQYF

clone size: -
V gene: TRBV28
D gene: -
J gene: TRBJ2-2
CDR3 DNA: TGTGCCAGCAGTTTAAGTTGGTTGTCAGGGGTTCGGGGAATGTCGAACACCGGGGAGCTGTTTTTT
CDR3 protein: CASSLSWLSGVRGMSNTGELFF

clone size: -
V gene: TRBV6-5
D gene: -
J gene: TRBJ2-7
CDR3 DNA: TGTGCCAGCAGTTACGGGGGACACTCCTACGAGCAGTACTTC
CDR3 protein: CASSYGGHSYEQYF

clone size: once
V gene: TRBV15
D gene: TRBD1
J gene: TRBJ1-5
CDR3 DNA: TGTGCCACCAGCCTCGGGACAGGGGGCAATCAGCCCCAGCATTTT
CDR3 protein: CATSLGTGGNQPQHF

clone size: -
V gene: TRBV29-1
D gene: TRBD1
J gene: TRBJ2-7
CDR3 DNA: TGCAGCGTTGGACAGGGGTCGGGTGAGCAGTACTTC
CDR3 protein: CSVGQGSGEQYF

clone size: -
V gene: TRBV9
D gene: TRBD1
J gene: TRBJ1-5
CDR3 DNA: TGTGCCAGCAGCGCCGAGGACAGGCCTCAGCCCCAGCATTTT
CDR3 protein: CASSAEDRPQPQHF

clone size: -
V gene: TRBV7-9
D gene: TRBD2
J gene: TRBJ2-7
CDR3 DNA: TGTTCCAGCAGCTTACTCCTAGCGGGAGACGACTCCTACGAGCAGTACTTC
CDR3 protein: CSSSLLLAGDDSYEQYF

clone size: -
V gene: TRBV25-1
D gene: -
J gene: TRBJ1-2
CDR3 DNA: TGTGCCAGCAGTGACTTTTTCGACCCGGGACAAGGCAACTATGGCTACACCTTC
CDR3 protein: CASSDFFDPGQGNYGYTF

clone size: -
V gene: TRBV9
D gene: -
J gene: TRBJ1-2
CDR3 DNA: TGTGCCAGCAGCCTAACCGAGATGAGGGGGTATGGCTACACCTTC
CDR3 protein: CASSLTEMRGYGYTF

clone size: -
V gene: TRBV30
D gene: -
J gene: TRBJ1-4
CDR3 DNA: TGTGCCTGGAGCGCCTACGACAGGTTTGGACTGTTTTTT
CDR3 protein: CAWSAYDRFGLFF

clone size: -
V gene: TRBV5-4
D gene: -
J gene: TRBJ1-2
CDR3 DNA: TGTGCCAGCAGCTTAGCGACGGATGGCTACACCTTC
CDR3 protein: CASSLATDGYTF

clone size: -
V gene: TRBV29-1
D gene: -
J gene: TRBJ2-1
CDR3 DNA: TGCAGCGTTGACGATGACAGTCGCTCCTACAATGAGCAGTTCTTC
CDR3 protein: CSVDDDSRSYNEQFF

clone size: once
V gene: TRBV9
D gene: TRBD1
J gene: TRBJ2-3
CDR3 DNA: TGTGCCAGCAGCGCCCAGGGACAGTTTCCAGATACGCAGTATTTT
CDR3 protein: CASSAQGQFPDTQYF

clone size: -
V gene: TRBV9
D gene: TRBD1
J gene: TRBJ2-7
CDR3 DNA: TGTGCCAGCAGCGTGGCGGACAGGGTTACCGAGCAGTACTTC
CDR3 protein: CASSVADRVTEQYF

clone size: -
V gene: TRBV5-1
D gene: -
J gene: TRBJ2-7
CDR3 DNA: TGCGCCAGCAGCCTACAAGCGAGCTACGAGCAGTACTTC
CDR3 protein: CASSLQASYEQYF

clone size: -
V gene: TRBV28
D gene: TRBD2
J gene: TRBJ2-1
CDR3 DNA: TGTGCCAGCAGTATGACGTACGGGACTAGCGGGAGCGATGAGCAGTTCTTC
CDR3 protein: CASSMTYGTSGSDEQFF

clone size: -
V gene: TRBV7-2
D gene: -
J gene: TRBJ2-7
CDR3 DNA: TGTGCCAGCAGCTTAGCTAGCGGTACCTACGAGCAGTACTTC
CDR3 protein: CASSLASGTYEQYF

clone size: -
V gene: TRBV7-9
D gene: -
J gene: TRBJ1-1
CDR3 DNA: TGTGCCAGCAGCTTAAAGGGACTCTCAAGGGTTATGAACACTGAAGCTTTCTTT
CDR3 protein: CASSLKGLSRVMNTEAFF

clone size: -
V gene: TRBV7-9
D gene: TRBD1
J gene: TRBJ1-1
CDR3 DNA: TGTGCCAGCAGCCCCAGACAGGGATTGACTGAAGCTTTCTTT
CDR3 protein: CASSPRQGLTEAFF

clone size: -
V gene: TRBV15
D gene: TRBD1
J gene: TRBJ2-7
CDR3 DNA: TGTGCCACCAGCAGAGACCGAGGGGGCGGGACAGGGCTCTACGAGCAGTACTTC
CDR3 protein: CATSRDRGGGTGLYEQYF

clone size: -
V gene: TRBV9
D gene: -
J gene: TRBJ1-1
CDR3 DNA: TGTGCCAGCAGTCCTGGAGGCGGGAATACTGAAGCTTTCTTT
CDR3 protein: CASSPGGGNTEAFF

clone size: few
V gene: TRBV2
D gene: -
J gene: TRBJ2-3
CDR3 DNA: TGTGCCAGCAGTGCAGGAGGGGCGGGCACAGATACGCAGTATTTT
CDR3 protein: CASSAGGAGTDTQYF

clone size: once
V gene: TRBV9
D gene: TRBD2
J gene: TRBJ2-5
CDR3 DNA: TGTGCCAGCGCGAGGGCGGGGGGGCCCTGGGAGACCCAGTACTTC
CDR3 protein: CASARAGGPWETQYF

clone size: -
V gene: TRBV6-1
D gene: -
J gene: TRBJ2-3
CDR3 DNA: TGTGCCAGCAGTGAAGCGCCCGAGGGAAATACGCAGTATTTT
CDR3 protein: CASSEAPEGNTQYF

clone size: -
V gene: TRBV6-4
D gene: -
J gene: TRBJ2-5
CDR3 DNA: TGTGCCCCCAGAGGGGGGGCGCTGATCCCAGAAGAGACCCAGTACTTC
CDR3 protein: CAPRGGALIPEETQYF

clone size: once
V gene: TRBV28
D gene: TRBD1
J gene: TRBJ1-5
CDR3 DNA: TGTGCCGGAGGACAGGGAGATCAGCCCCAGCATTTT
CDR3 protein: CAGGQGDQPQHF

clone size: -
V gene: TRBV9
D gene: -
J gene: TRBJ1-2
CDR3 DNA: TGTGCCAGCAGCGTAGACAGGGCAAACTATGGCTACACCTTC
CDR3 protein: CASSVDRANYGYTF

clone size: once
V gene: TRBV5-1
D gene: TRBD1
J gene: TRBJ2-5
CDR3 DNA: TGCGCCAGCAGCTCCTCCGGGACAGGGGGGGAGACCCAGTACTTC
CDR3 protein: CASSSSGTGGETQYF

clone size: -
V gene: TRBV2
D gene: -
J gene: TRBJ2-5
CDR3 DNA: TGTGCCAGCAGTGCGGGAATCCAAGAGACCCAGTACTTC
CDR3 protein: CASSAGIQETQYF

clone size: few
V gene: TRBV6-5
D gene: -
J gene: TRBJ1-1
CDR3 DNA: TGTGCCAGCAGTTACTCGTTCGGGGGGACTGAAGCTTTCTTT
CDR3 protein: CASSYSFGGTEAFF

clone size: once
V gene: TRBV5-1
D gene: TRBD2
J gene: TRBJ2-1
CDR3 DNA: TGCGCCAGCAGCTTGGCCGGGACTACCAGCTCCTACAATGAGCAGTTCTTC
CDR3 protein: CASSLAGTTSSYNEQFF

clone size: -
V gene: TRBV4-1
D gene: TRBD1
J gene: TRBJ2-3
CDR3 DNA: TGCGCCAGCAGCCAAGATGGGACAGCCACAGATACGCAGTATTTT
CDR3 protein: CASSQDGTATDTQYF

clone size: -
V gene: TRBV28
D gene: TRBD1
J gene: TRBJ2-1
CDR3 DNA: TGTGCCAGCAGTTTAGGGACAGTACGAGACTCCTACAATGAGCAGTTCTTC
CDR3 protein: CASSLGTVRDSYNEQFF

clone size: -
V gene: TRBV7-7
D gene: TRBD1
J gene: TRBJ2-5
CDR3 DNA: TGTGCCAGCAGCTTAGGGACAGGGGAAGAGACCCAGTACTTC
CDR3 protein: CASSLGTGEETQYF

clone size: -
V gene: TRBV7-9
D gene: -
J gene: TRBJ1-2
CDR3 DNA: TGTGCCAGCAGCGTAATCGGAGGGTATGGCTACACCTTC
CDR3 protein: CASSVIGGYGYTF

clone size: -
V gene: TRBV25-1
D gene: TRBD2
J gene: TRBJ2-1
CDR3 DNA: TGTGCCAGCAGGGGTGGATGGACTAGCGGTGACAATGAGCAGTTCTTC
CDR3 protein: CASRGGWTSGDNEQFF

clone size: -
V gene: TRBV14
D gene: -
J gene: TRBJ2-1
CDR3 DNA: TGTGCCAGCACCCTTCGGCAGGTTGGGTACAATGAGCAGTTCTTC
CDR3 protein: CASTLRQVGYNEQFF

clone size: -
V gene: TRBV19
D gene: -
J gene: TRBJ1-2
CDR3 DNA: TGTGCCAGTAGTATAGATATCCACAGCCTGGAAGGCTACACCTTC
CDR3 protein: CASSIDIHSLEGYTF

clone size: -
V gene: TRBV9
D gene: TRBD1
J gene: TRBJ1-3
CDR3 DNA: TGTGCCAGCAGCGGCCCGGGACAGGGGGCTGGAAACACCATATATTTT
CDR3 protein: CASSGPGQGAGNTIYF

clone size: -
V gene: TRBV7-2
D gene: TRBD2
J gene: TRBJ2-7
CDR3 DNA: TGTGCCAGCAGCTTAATCGGACTAGCGGGGTACGAGCAGTACTTC
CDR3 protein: CASSLIGLAGYEQYF

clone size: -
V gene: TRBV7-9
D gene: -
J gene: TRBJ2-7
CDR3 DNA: TGTTCCAGCAGCTTTTCAACTATGCCCTACGAGCAGTACTTC
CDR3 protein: CSSSFSTMPYEQYF

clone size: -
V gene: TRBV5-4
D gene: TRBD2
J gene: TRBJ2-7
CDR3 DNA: TGTGCCAGCAGCCCCTCGACTAGCGGGGCCTACGAGCAGTACTTC
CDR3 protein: CASSPSTSGAYEQYF

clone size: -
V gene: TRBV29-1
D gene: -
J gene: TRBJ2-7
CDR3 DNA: TGCAGCGTTGAAGGAGGTGGCAGGGACTACGAGCAGTACTTC
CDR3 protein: CSVEGGGRDYEQYF

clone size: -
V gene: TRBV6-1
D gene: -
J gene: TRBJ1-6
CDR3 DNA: TGTGCCAGCGGGGAGGTCCATAATTCACCCCTCCACTTT
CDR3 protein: CASGEVHNSPLHF

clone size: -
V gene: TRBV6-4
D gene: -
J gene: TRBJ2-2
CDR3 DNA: TGTGCCAGCAGTGACTCAGGGGGGGCGAGCACCGGGGAGCTGTTTTTT
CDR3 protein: CASSDSGGASTGELFF

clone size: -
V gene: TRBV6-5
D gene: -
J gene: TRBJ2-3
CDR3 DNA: TGTGCCAGCAGACGGAGAGATACGCAGTATTTT
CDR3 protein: CASRRRDTQYF

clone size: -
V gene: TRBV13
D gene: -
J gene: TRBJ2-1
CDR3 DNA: TGTGCCAGCAGCTTTTGGGGGCGCAATGAGCAGTTCTTC
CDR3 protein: CASSFWGRNEQFF

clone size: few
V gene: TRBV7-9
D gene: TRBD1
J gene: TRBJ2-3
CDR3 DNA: TGTGCCAGCAGCTTATGGAGCGACAGGGGTTTCACAGATACGCAGTATTTT
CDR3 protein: CASSLWSDRGFTDTQYF

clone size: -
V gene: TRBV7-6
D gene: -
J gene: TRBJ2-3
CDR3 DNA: TGTGCCAGCAGCCCCCTCGGGGGAGAGAGACCTAGCACAGATACGCAGTATTTT
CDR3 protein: CASSPLGGERPSTDTQYF

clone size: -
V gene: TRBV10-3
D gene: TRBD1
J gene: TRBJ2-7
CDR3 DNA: TGTGCCATCGGAGTAACAGGGGGCGAGCAGTACTTC
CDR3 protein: CAIGVTGGEQYF

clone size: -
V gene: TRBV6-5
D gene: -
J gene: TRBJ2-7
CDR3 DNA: TGTGCCAGCAGTTACTCGGTCCAGGGTTCGACCTACGAGCAGTACTTC
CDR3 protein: CASSYSVQGSTYEQYF

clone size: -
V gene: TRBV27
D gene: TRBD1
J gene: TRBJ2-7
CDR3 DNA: TGTGCCAGCAGCCCACTCCTCCAGGGGGTTACCTACGAGCAGTACTTC
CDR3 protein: CASSPLLQGVTYEQYF

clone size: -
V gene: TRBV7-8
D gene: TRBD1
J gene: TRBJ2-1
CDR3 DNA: TGTGCCAGCAGCTTAGGTCGGTGGACAGGGTCCTTTTACAATGAGCAGTTCTTC
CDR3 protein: CASSLGRWTGSFYNEQFF